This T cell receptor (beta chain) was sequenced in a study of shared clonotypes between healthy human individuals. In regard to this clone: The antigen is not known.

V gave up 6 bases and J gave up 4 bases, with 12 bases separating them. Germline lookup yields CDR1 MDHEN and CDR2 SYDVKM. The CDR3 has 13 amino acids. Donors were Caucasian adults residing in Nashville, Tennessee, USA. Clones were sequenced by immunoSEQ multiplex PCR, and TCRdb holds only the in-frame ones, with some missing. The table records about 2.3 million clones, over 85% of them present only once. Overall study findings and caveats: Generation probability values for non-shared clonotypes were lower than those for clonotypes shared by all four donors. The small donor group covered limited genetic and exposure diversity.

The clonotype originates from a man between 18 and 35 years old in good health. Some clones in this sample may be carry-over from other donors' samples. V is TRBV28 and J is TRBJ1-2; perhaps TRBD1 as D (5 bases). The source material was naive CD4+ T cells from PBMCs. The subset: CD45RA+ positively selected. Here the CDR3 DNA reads TGTGCCAGCAGCCGCCGCGGGACCTATGGCTACACCTTC. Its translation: CASSRRGTYGYTF.